Included here is one T cell receptor (beta chain) sequence, with context. The CDR3 length is 15 residues. V lost 5 bases and J lost 9; bases outside the gene matches: 8. Germline values: CDR1 SNHLY, CDR2 FYNNEI. Every isolated RNA sample was fully reverse transcribed, so sequencing captured expressed TCRB transcripts. Profiled with immunoSEQ multiplex PCR; TCRdb holds only in-frame clones, not every one. The table shows some 60,000 clones, with approximately 62% occurring only once. One heparinised blood draw averaging about 116 mL was given by each donor. The data originate from a study of beta chain features in type 1 diabetes.

This receptor was identified in a woman between 18 and 29 years old in good health. Sequencing input: Tregs from blood. The rearrangement joins TRBV2 to TRBJ2-1; 12 bases are shared with TRBD2. CDR3 in DNA: TGTGCCAGCAGTTTGAGGACTAGCGGGACCGGTGAGCAGTTCTTC. Encoded protein: CASSLRTSGTGEQFF.